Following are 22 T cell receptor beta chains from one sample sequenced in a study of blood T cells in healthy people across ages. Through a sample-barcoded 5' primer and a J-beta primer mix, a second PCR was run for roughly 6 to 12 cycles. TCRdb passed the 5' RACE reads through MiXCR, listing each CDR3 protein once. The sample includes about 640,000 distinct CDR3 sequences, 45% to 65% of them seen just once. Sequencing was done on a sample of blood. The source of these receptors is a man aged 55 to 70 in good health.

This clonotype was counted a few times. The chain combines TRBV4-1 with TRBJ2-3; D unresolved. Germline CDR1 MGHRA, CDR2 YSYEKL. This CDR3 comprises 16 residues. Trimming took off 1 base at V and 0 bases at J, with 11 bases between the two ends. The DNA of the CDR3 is TGCGCCAGCAGCCAAGTAAGAGCCAGAAGCACAGATACGCAGTATTTT. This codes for CASSQVRARSTDTQYF.

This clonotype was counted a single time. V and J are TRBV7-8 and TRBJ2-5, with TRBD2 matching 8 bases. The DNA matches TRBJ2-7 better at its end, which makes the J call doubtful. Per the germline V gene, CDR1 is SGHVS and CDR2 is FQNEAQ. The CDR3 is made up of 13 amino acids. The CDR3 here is CASSREGRAEQYF. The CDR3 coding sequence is TGTGCCAGCAGCCGGGAGGGGCGCGCCGAGCAGTACTTC.

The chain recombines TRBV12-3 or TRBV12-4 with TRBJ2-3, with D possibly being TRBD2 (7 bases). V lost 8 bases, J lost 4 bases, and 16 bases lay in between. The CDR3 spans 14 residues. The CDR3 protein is CASHCGGAADTQYF. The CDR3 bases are TGTGCCAGCCATTGTGGGGGGGCCGCAGATACGCAGTATTTT.

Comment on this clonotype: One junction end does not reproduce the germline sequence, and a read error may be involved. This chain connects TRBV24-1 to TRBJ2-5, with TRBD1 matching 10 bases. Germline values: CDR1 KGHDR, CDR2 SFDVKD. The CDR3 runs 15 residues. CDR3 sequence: CATSDMDRGGETRYF. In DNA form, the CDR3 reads TGTGCCACCAGTGATATGGACAGGGGGGGAGAGACCCGGTACTTC.

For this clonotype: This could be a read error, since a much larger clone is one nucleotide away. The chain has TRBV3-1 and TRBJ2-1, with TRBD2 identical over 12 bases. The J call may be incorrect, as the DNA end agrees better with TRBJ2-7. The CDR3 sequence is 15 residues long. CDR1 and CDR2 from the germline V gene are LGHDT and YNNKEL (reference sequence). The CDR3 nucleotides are TGTGCCAGCAGCAGGACTAGCGGGGACTACAATGAGCAGTACTTC. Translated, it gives CASSRTSGDYNEQYF.

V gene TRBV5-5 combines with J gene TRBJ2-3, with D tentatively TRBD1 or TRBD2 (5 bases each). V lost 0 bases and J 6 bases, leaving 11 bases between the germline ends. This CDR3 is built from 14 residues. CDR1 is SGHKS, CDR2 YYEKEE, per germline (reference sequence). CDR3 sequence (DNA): TGTGCCAGCAGCTTGGAATGGGGGTCCGATACGCAGTATTTT. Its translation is CASSLEWGSDTQYF.

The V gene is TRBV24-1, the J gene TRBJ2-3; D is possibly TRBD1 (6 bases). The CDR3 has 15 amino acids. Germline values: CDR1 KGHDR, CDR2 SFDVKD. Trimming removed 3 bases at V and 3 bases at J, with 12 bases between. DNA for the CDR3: TGTGCCACCAGTGATCCCGGACAGACAACAGATACGCAGTATTTT. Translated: CATSDPGQTTDTQYF.

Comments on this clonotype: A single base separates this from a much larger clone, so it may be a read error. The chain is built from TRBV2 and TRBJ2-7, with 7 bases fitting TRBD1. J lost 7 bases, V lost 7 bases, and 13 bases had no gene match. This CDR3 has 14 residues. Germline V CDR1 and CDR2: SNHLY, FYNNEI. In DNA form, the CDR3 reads TGTGCCAGCACTAAGACAGGGTGGGACAATGAGCAGTACTTC. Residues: CASTKTGWDNEQYF.

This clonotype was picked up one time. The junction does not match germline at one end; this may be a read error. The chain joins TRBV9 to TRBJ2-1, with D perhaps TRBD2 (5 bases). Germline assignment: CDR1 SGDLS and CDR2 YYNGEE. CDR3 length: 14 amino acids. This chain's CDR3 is CASSPGNSHNEQFF. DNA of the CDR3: TGTGCCAGCAGCCCCGGGAACTCCCACAATGAGCAGTTCTTC.

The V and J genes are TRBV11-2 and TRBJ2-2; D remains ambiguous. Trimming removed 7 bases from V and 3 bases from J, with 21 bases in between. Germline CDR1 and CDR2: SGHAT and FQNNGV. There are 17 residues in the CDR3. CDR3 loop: CASTHSGGTSHTGELFF. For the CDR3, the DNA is TGTGCCAGCACCCATAGTGGCGGCACCTCGCACACCGGGGAGCTGTTTTTT.

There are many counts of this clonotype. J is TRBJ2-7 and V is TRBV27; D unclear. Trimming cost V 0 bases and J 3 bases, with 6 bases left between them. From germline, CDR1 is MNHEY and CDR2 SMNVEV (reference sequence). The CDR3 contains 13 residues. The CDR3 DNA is TGTGCCAGCAGTTTATCTGGCGGCTACGAGCAGTACTTC. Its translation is CASSLSGGYEQYF.

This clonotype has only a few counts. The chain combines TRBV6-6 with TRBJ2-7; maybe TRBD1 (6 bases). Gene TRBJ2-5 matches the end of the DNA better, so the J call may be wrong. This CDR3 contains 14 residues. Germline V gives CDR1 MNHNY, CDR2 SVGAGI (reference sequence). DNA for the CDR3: TGTGCCAGCAGTTACGACAGGTCTACCCGGACCCAGTACTTC. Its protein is CASSYDRSTRTQYF.

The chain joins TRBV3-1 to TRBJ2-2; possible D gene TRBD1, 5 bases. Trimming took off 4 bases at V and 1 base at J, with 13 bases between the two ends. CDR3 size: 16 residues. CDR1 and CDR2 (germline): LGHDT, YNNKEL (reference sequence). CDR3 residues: CASSLTAPQNTGELFF. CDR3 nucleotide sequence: TGTGCCAGCAGCCTGACAGCTCCCCAGAACACCGGGGAGCTGTTTTTT.

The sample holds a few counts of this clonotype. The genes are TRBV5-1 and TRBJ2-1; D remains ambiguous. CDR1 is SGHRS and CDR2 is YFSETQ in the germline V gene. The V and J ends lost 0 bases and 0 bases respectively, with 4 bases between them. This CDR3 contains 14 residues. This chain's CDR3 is CASSLEGSYNEQFF. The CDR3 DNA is TGCGCCAGCAGCTTGGAAGGCTCCTACAATGAGCAGTTCTTC.

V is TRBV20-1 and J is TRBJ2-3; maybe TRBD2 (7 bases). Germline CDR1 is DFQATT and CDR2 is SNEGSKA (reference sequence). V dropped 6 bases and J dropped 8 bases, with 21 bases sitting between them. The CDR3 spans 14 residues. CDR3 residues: CSALEGGPRGTQYF. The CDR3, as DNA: TGCAGTGCCCTAGAGGGGGGGCCGAGGGGTACGCAGTATTTT.

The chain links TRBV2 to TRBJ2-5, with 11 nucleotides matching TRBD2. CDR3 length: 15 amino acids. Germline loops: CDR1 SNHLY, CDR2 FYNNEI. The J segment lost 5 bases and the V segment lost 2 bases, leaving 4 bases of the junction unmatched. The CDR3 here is CASSETRTSGETQYF. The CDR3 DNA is TGTGCCAGCAGTGAAACCCGGACTAGCGGGGAGACCCAGTACTTC.

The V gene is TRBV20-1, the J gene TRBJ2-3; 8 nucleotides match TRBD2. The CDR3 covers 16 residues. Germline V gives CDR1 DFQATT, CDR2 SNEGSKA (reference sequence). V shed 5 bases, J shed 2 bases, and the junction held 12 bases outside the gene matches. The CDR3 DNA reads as TGCAGTGCTGCCCCCTCGGGGGGGCTCTACACAGATACGCAGTATTTT. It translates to CSAAPSGGLYTDTQYF.

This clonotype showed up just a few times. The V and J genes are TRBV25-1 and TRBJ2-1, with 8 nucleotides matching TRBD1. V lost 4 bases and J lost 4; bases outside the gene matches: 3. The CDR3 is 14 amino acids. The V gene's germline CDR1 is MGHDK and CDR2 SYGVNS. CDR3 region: CASSARGPYNEQFF. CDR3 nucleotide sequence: TGTGCCAGCAGTGCCAGGGGGCCTTACAATGAGCAGTTCTTC.

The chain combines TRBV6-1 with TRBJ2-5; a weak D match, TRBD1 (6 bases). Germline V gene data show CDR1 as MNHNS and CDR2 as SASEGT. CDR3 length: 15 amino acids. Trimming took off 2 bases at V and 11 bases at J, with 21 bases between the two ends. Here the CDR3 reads CASSESAGAYNEQYF. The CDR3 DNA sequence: TGTGCCAGCAGTGAATCGGCAGGGGCGTACAATGAGCAGTACTTC.

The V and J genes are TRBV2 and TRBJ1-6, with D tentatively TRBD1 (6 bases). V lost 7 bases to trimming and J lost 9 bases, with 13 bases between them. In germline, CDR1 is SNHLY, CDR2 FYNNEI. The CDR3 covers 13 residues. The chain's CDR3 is CASKTGRASPLHF. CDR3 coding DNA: TGTGCCAGCAAAACAGGGAGAGCTTCACCCCTCCACTTT.

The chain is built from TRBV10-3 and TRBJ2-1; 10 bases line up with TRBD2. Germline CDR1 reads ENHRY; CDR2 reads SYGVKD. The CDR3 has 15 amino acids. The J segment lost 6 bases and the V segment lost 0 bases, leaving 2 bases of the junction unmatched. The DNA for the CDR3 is TGTGCCATCAGTGAGTCGGGACTAGCGAGCAATGAGCAGTTCTTC. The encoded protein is CAISESGLASNEQFF.

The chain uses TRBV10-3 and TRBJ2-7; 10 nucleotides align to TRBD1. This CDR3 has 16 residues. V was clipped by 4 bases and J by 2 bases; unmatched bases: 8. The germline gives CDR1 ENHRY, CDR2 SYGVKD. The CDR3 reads CAISGRPGQGTYEQYF. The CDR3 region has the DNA TGTGCCATCAGTGGCCGACCGGGACAGGGGACCTACGAGCAGTACTTC.